Shown below are 9 T cell receptor beta chains from a single sample sequenced in a study of pediatric ulcerative colitis. Method: immunoSEQ multiplex PCR; TCRdb's copy keeps in-frame clones and lacks some. The table has some 57,000 clones, 80% to 90% seen once. Sequences were obtained from blood. The receptor set was obtained from a boy aged 5-17 years who was a control in a study of pediatric ulcerative colitis.

The V gene is TRBV5-4, the J gene TRBJ2-5; tentatively, D is TRBD2 (5 bases). CDR1 SGHNT and CDR2 YYREEE come from the germline V gene (reference sequence). V dropped 1 base and J dropped 0 bases, with 13 bases sitting between them. This CDR3 spans 16 amino acids. The CDR3 is CASSLKRGSYQETQYF. CDR3 sequence (DNA): TGTGCCAGCAGCTTGAAACGAGGGAGTTACCAAGAGACCCAGTACTTC.

The table lists this clone with a count of one. The rearrangement links TRBV9 to TRBJ1-3; 12 bases match TRBD1. The CDR3 totals 17 residues. Germline lookup yields CDR1 SGDLS and CDR2 YYNGEE. After removal of 4 bases from V and 0 bases from J, the junction contained 5 bases not matched to a gene. DNA of the CDR3: TGTGCCAGCAGCTTGGGACAGGGGGCGGACTCTGGAAACACCATATATTTT. This encodes CASSLGQGADSGNTIYF.

This chain links TRBV28 with TRBJ1-1; 7 nucleotides match TRBD1. The CDR3 has 17 amino acids. J was trimmed by 1 base and V by 2 bases; bases with no gene match: 10. Germline V CDR1 and CDR2: MDHEN, SYDVKM. DNA for the CDR3: TGTGCCAGCAGTTTAAACCTTTTCGACAGGGCGAACACTGAAGCTTTCTTT. Its translation: CASSLNLFDRANTEAFF.

The rearrangement uses TRBV9 and TRBJ2-7, with D possibly TRBD2 on 6 matching bases. Trimming stripped 0 bases from V and 2 bases from J, with 9 bases between. The CDR3 consists of 14 residues. Germline assignment: CDR1 SGDLS and CDR2 YYNGEE. CDR3 loop: CASSVAGDPYEQYF. The CDR3 DNA is TGTGCCAGCAGCGTAGCGGGGGATCCCTACGAGCAGTACTTC.

The table lists this clone with a count of one. This rearrangement joins TRBV6-1 to TRBJ1-2, with TRBD1 matching 7 bases. This CDR3 is built from 15 residues. V lost 2 bases and J lost 1; bases outside the gene matches: 4. CDR1 and CDR2 (germline): MNHNS, SASEGT. The CDR3 nucleotides are TGTGCCAGCAGTGAACGGACAGGCGATAACTATGGCTACACCTTC. Its protein product is CASSERTGDNYGYTF.

The chain carries TRBV6-6 and TRBJ1-1; tentative D call: TRBD1 (6 bases). The CDR3 extends over 15 amino acids. V was shortened by 7 bases and J by 0 bases, with 15 bases between the two germline ends. Germline V gives CDR1 MNHNY, CDR2 SVGAGI (reference sequence). CDR3 bases: TGTGCCAGCACCGAGGGACACACGATGAACACTGAAGCTTTCTTT. Encoded protein: CASTEGHTMNTEAFF.

This chain connects TRBV2 to TRBJ1-1; 7 positions agree with TRBD1. V lost 1 base to trimming and J lost 6 bases; unmatched junction nucleotides: 8. CDR1 SNHLY and CDR2 FYNNEI come from the germline V gene. This CDR3 spans 15 amino acids. In DNA, the CDR3 is TGTGCCAGCAGTGAAGAGACAGGGCGGAGGGCTGAAGCTTTCTTT. Protein sequence: CASSEETGRRAEAFF. Together with reference TRBV2 and TRBJ1-1, the CDR3 gives the full variable domain: EPEVTQTPSHQVTQMGQEVILRCVPISNHLYFYWYRQILGQKVEFLVSFYNNEISEKSEIFDDQFSVERPDGSNFTLKIRSTKLEDSAMYFCASSEETGRRAEAFFGQGTRLTVV.

This chain joins TRBV30 and TRBJ1-5; TRBD1 might be the D (5 bases). The CDR3 sequence is 12 residues long. V was shortened by 5 bases and J by 10 bases, with 15 bases between the two germline ends. Germline CDR1 is GTSNPN and CDR2 is SVGIG (reference sequence). CDR3 sequence: CAWDPGSQPQHF. CDR3 bases: TGTGCCTGGGATCCAGGGAGCCAACCCCAGCATTTT.

CDR3 residues: CASSQDGAGPGETQYF. The CDR3 DNA follows: TGCGCCAGCAGCCAAGATGGGGCAGGGCCAGGAGAGACCCAGTACTTC. J is TRBJ2-5 and V is TRBV4-1; TRBD1 is a possible D gene (5 bases). Between the trimmed V and J ends, which lost 0 bases and 4 bases, there was a span of 15 bases. There are 16 residues in the CDR3. Looked up from germline, CDR1 is MGHRA and CDR2 is YSYEKL.